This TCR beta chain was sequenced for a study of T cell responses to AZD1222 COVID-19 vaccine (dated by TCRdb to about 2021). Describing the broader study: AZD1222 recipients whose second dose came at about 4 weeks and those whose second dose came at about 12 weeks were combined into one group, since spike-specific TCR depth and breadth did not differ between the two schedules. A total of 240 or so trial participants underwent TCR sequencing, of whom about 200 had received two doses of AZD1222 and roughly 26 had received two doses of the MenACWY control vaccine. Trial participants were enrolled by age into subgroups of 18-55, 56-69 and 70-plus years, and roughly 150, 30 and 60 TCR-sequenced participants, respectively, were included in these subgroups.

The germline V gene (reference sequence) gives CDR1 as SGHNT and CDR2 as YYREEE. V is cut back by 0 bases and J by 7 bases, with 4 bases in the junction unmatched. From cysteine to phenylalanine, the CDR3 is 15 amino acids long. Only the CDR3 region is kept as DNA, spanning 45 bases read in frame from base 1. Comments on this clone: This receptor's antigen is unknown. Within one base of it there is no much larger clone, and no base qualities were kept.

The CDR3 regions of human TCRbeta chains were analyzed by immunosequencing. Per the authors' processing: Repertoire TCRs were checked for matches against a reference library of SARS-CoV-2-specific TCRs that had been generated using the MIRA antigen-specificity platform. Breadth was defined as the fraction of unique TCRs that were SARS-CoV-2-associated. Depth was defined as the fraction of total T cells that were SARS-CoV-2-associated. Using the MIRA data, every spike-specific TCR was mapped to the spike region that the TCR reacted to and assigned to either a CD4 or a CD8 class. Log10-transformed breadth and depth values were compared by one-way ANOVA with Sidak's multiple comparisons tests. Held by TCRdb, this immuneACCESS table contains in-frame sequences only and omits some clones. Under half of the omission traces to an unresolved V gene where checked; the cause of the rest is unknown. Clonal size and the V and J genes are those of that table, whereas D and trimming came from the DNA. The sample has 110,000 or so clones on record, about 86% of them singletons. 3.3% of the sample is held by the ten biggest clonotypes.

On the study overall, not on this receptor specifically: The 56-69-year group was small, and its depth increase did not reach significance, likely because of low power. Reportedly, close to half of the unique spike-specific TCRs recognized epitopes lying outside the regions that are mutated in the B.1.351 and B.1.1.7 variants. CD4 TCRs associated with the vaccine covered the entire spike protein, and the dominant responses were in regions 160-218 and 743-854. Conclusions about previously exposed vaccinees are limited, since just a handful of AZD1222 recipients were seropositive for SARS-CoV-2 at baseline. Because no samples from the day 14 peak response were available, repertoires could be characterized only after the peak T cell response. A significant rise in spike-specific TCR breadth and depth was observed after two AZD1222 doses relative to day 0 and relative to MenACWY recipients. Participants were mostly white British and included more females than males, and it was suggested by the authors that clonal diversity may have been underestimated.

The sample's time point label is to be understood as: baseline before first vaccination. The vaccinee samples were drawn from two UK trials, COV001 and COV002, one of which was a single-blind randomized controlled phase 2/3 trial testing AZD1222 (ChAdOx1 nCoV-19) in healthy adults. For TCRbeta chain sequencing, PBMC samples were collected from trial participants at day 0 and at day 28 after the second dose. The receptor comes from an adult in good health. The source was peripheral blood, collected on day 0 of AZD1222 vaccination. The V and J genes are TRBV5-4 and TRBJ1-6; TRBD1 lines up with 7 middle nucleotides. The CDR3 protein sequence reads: CASSLAGTENSPLHF. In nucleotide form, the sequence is TGTGCCAGCAGCTTGGCCGGGACAGAAAATTCACCCCTCCACTTT.